Listed below are T cell receptor beta chains from one sample, sequenced in a study of Ad26.COV2.S vaccination and SARS-CoV-2 variants. Clones were sequenced by immunoSEQ multiplex PCR, and TCRdb holds only the in-frame ones, with some missing. The sample yields some 350,000 clones, 90% seen once. The sample here was peripheral blood, taken in a trial of Ad26.COV2.S vaccine versus placebo. The origin of the receptors is a person aged 18-60 years who received the Ad26.COV2.S COVID-19 vaccine or a placebo. CDR3s include the opening cysteine and the closing phenylalanine or tryptophan. Fields, in order: D gene, V gene, J gene, clone size, CDR3 DNA, CDR3 protein. A D gene is named only where the DNA matches it firmly. For some rows the clone size is stated as once, few or many, or as a class when expanded; others skip it.

NA	TRBV5-1	TRBJ1-4	NA	TGCGCCAGCAGCCCCTCGGGACGGGAAAATGAAAAACTGTTTTTT	CASSPSGRENEKLFF
TRBD1	TRBV30	TRBJ1-1	NA	TGTGCCTGGAGTGTACAATTTGGGTTCACAGGGGAGAACACTGAAGCTTTCTTT	CAWSVQFGFTGENTEAFF
NA	TRBV6-2/TRBV6-3	TRBJ2-1	NA	TGTGCCAGCAGCCTCCGGTCGGAGCAGTTCTTC	CASSLRSEQFF
NA	TRBV6-5	TRBJ1-1	NA	TGTGCCAGCAGCTCCCGGGGGAAAGCTGAAGCTTTCTTT	CASSSRGKAEAFF
TRBD1	TRBV25-1	TRBJ2-3	NA	TGTGCCAGCAGTGTCCTCCAGGGGGTCACAGATACGCAGTATTTT	CASSVLQGVTDTQYF
NA	TRBV29-1	TRBJ1-1	NA	TGCAGCGTTGAAGATGTGGGACAAAGGGTGAACACTGAAGCTTTCTTT	CSVEDVGQRVNTEAFF
NA	TRBV18	TRBJ2-1	NA	TGTGCCAGCTCACCTGAGAACGGGAAGAAAAATGAGCAGTTCTTC	CASSPENGKKNEQFF
NA	TRBV6-2/TRBV6-3	TRBJ2-4	NA	TGTGCCAGCAGTGACACAGGGTACATTCAGTACTTC	CASSDTGYIQYF
NA	TRBV9	TRBJ2-1	NA	TGTGCCAGCAGCGCCCAAAATGAGCAGTTCTTC	CASSAQNEQFF
NA	TRBV5-4	TRBJ2-1	NA	TGTGCCAGCAGCTTTCCTAGCGAATACAATGAGCAGTTCTTC	CASSFPSEYNEQFF
NA	TRBV6-6	TRBJ1-1	NA	TGTGCCAGCAGTTACTCGGTAGGGGATGGGACTGAAGCTTTCTTT	CASSYSVGDGTEAFF
TRBD1	TRBV5-1	TRBJ2-5	NA	TGCGCCAGCAGCCTCCGGACAGGGGGCGAAGAGACCCAGTACTTC	CASSLRTGGEETQYF
NA	TRBV7-2	TRBJ2-3	NA	TGTGCCAGCAGCTCCAGACAGGAGAGCACAGATACGCAGTATTTT	CASSSRQESTDTQYF
NA	TRBV14	TRBJ1-1	NA	TGTGCCAGCAGCCAAGATCTTCCTAACACTGAAGCTTTCTTT	CASSQDLPNTEAFF
NA	TRBV11-3	TRBJ1-1	once	TGTGCCAGCAGCTTCGACCCGAACACTGAAGCTTTCTTT	CASSFDPNTEAFF